The present entry profiles one TCR beta chain with its context. Its antigen specificity is not known. Base quality data are lacking; no much larger clone is found one base away. Whole blood was collected in K2EDTA tubes by collaborating institutions according to the institutions' own protocols. For TCRbeta analysis, collaborator samples were shipped as frozen whole blood, as isolated PBMCs, or as DNA extracted from either sample type. The immunoSEQ Assay, a bias-controlled multiplex PCR, was used to amplify TCRbeta CDR3 regions from genomic DNA. As for the authors' bioinformatics: The number of nucleated cells in each sample was estimated by amplification of reference gene primers within the assay. To quantify the absolute abundance of each unique TCRbeta CDR3 rearrangement, sequence reads were collapsed and filtered. For each sample, productive Simpson clonality was calculated as the square root of Simpson's diversity index over productive rearrangements. TCRdb's version of the immuneACCESS table is confined to in-frame rearrangements and falls short of the full clone set. An unresolved V gene accounts for under half of the shortfall where checked; the remainder is of unknown origin. The V and J calls and clone size are taken from that table; D and trimming were inferred from the DNA. The sample records about 23,000 clones, roughly 86% of which are singletons. The ten largest clonotypes hold about a quarter of the sample.

This record belongs to a study of blood T cell repertoires in COVID-19 (TCRdb year 2020). The study in broad terms: Collaborator samples came from the United States, Italy and Spain and covered acute and convalescent phases of COVID-19. The prospective study material was composed of cDNA or gDNA derived from T cells, B-cell-depleted T cells, or PBMCs. The dataset comprised deeply sampled blood TCRbeta repertoires from subjects exposed to, actively infected with, or recovered from COVID-19. The repertoires were released in a freely available public database meant as a resource for research on the immune response to SARS-CoV-2. The samples were drawn from the first 160 participants of the ongoing ImmuneRACE study and from about 1,200 subjects provided by 6 global collaborators. A de-identified subject ID, COVID-19 status, age in years and sex were almost always included in the sample metadata. Where HLA class I and class II types were available, the types were taken from metadata supplied by the sample provider, not from assay-based typing. Results the study describes overall, beyond this receptor: The quantity of clinical and demographic metadata differed by source and by participant and was supplied without curation.

From a lookup of the germline V gene, CDR1 and CDR2 are SNHLY and FYNNEI. V is cut by 8 bases and J by 0 bases, and the space between the germline ends is 11 bases. There are 14 amino acids in the CDR3, from cysteine to phenylalanine inclusive. CDR3 DNA only is kept here, 42 bases in frame from base 1. This receptor was taken from a human donor with active COVID-19. The donor label of this sample is uncertain. Recombination joined TRBV2 with TRBJ1-3; the D gene is unclear. The sequenced sample consisted of peripheral blood. The CDR3 is CASRTGSSGNTIYF. The nucleotide sequence is given as TGTGCCAGCCGGACGGGAAGCTCTGGAAACACCATATATTTT. Extended through the reference TRBV2 and TRBJ1-3 proteins, this CDR3 yields the full variable domain: EPEVTQTPSHQVTQMGQEVILRCVPISNHLYFYWYRQILGQKVEFLVSFYNNEISEKSEIFDDQFSVERPDGSNFTLKIRSTKLEDSAMYFCASRTGSSGNTIYFGEGSWLTVV.